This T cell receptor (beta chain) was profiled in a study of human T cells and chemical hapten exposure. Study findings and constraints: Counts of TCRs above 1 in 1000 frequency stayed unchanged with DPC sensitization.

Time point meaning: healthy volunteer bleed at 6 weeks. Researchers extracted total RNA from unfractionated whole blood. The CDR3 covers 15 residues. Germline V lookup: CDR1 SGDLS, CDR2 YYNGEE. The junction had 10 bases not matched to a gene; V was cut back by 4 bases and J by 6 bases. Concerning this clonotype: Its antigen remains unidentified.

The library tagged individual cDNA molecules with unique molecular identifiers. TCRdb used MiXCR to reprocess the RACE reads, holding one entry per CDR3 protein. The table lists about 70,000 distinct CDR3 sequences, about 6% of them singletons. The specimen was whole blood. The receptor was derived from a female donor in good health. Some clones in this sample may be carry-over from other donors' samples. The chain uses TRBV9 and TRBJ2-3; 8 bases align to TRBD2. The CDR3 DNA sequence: TGTGCCAGCAGCTCCAGCGGGAGTGTAGTGGATACGCAGTATTTT. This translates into CASSSSGSVVDTQYF.